This TCR beta chain was obtained from a study of shared clonotypes between healthy human individuals. Study in general: Donors consisted of a couple of women and three men between 18 and 49.

The data were produced by immunoSEQ multiplex PCR, yet TCRdb's version contains in-frame clones alone and is incomplete. In the table there are 450,000 to 600,000 clones, around 79% of which are singletons. This CDR3 comprises 13 residues. The trim removed 8 bases at V and 5 bases at J, leaving 4 bases unmatched. Germline CDR1 LNHDA, CDR2 SQIVND (reference sequence). Sample: PBMCs. The chain links TRBV19 to TRBJ2-3, with 10 nucleotides matching TRBD1. This TCR was sampled from a woman aged 40 to 55 in good health. Some clones in this sample may be carry-over from other donors' samples. The CDR3 reads CASGQGVGDTQYF. CDR3 bases: TGTGCCAGTGGACAGGGGGTGGGAGATACGCAGTATTTT.